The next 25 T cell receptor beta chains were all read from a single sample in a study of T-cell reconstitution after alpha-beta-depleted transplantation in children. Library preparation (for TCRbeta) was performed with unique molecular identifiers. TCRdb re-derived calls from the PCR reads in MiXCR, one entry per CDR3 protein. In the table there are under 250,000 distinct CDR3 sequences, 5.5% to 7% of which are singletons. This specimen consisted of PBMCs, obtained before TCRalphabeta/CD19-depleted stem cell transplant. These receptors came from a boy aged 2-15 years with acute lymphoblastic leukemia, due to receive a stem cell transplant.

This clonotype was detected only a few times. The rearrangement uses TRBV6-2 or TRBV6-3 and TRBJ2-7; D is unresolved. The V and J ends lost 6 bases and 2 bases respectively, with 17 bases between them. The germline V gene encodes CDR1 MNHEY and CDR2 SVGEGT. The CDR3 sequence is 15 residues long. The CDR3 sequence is CASRHRSFRAYEQYF. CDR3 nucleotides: TGTGCCAGCAGACACCGGTCCTTTAGAGCCTACGAGCAGTACTTC.

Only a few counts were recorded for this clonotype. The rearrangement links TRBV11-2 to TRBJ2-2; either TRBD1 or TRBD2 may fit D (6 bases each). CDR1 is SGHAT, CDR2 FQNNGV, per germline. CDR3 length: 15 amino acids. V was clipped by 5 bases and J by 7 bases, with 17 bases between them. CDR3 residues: CASSPFKGGHGELFF. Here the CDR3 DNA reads TGTGCCAGCAGCCCGTTCAAGGGGGGCCACGGGGAGCTGTTTTTT.

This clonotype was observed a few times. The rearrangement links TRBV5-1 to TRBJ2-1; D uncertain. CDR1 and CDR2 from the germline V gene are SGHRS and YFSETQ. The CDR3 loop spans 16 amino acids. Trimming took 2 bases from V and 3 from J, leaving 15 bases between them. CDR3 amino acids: CASSFMSDNYYNEQFF. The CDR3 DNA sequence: TGCGCCAGCAGCTTCATGTCCGATAACTACTACAATGAGCAGTTCTTC.

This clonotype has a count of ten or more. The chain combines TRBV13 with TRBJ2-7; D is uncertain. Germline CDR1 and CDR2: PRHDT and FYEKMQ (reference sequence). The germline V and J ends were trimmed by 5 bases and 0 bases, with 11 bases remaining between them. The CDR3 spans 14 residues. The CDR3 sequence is CASSLATISYEQYF. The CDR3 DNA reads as TGTGCCAGCAGCCTGGCTACCATCTCCTACGAGCAGTACTTC.

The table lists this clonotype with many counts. CDR3 nucleotide sequence: TGTGCCAGCAGCGTCTACCAGCGGATCAATGAGCAGTTCTTC. It specifies CASSVYQRINEQFF. The V and J genes are TRBV7-9 and TRBJ2-1; perhaps TRBD2 as D (5 bases). Trimming cost V 5 bases and J 6 bases, with 14 bases left between them. CDR3 size: 14 residues. Germline assignment: CDR1 SEHNR and CDR2 FQNEAQ (reference sequence).

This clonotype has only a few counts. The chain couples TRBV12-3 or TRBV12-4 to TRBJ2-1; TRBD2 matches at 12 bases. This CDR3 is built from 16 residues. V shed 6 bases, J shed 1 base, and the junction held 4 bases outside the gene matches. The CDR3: CASSGLAGLSYNEQFF. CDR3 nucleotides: TGTGCCAGCAGCGGACTAGCGGGGCTATCCTACAATGAGCAGTTCTTC.

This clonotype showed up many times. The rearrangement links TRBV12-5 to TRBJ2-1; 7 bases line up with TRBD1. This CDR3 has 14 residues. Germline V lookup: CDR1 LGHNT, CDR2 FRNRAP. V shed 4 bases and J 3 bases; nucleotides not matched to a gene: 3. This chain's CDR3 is CASGSGQSYNEQFF. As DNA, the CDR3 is TGTGCTAGTGGTTCGGGACAGAGCTACAATGAGCAGTTCTTC.

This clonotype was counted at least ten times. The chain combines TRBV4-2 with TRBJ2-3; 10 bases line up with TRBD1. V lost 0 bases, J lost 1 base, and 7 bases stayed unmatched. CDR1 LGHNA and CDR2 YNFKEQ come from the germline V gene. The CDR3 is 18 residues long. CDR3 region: CASSQDNTGTGGTDTQYF. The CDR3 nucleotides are TGTGCCAGCAGCCAAGATAATACAGGGACAGGGGGCACAGATACGCAGTATTTT.

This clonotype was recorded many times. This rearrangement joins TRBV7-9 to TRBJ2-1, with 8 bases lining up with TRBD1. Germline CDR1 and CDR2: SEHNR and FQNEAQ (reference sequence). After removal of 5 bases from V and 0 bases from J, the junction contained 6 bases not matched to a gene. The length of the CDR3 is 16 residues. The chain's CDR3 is CASSGYRGSSYNEQFF. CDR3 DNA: TGTGCCAGCAGCGGATACAGGGGGAGCTCCTACAATGAGCAGTTCTTC. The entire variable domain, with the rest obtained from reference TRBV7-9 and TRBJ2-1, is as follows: DTGVSQNPRHKITKRGQNVTFRCDPISEHNRLYWYRQTLGQGPEFLTYFQNEAQLEKSRLLSDRFSAERPKGSFSTLEIQRTEQGDSAMYLCASSGYRGSSYNEQFFGPGTRLTVL.

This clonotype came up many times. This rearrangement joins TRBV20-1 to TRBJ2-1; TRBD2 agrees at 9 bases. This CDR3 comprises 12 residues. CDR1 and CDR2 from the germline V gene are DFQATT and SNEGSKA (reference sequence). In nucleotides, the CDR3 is TGCAGCATAGCGGGGGCCTACAATGAGCAGTTCTTC. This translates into CSIAGAYNEQFF.

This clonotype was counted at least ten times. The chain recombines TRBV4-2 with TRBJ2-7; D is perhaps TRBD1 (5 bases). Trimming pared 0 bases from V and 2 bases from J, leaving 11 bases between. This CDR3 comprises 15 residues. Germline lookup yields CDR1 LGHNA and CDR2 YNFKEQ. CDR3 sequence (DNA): TGTGCCAGCAGCCAAGAAACTGACAGCCCCTACGAGCAGTACTTC. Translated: CASSQETDSPYEQYF.

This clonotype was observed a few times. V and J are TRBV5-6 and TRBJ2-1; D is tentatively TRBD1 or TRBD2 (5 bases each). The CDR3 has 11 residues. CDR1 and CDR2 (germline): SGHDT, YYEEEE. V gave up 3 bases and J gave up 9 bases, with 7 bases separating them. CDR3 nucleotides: TGTGCCAGCAGCTCGGGGCTTGAGCAGTTCTTC. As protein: CASSSGLEQFF.

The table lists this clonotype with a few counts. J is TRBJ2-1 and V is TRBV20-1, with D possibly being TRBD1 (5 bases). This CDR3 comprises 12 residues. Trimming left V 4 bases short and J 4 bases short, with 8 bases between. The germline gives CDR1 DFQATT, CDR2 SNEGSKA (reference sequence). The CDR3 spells CSAIDRYNEQFF. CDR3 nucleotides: TGCAGTGCTATCGACAGATACAATGAGCAGTTCTTC.

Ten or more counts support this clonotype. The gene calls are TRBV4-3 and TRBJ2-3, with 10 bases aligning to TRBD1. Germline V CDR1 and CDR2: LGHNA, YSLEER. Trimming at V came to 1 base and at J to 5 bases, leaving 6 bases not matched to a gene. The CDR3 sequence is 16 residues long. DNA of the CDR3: TGCGCCAGCAGCCAAGGTGACAGGGGGCTGGGAGATACGCAGTATTTT. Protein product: CASSQGDRGLGDTQYF.

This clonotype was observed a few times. CDR3 loop: CASSLALTGPYNEQFF. In DNA form, the CDR3 reads TGTGCCAGCAGCTTAGCGCTAACAGGCCCCTACAATGAGCAGTTCTTC. The chain links TRBV11-1 to TRBJ2-1, with a tentative D call TRBD1 (5 bases). This CDR3 contains 16 residues. Germline loops: CDR1 SGHAT, CDR2 FQDESV (reference sequence). The V and J ends lost 0 bases and 2 bases respectively, with 11 bases between them.

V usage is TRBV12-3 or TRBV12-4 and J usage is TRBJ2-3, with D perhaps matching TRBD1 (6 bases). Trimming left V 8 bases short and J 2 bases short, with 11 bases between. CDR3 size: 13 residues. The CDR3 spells CASRPGDTDTQYF. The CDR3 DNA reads TGTGCCAGCCGACCAGGGGACACAGATACGCAGTATTTT.

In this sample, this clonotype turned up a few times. CDR3 DNA sequence: TGTGCCAGCAGCCCCCCCTTTATGGGCTACACCTTC. Translation gives CASSPPFMGYTF. The rearrangement links TRBV28 to TRBJ1-2; D is ambiguous. Trimming removed 6 bases at V and 8 bases at J, with 13 bases between. Germline V lookup: CDR1 MDHEN, CDR2 SYDVKM. The CDR3 extends over 12 amino acids.

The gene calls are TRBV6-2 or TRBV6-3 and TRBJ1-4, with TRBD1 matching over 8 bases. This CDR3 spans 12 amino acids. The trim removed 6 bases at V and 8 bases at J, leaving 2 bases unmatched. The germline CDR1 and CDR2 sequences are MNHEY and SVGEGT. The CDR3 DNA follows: TGTGCCAGCAGGACAGGGGCGGAAAAACTGTTTTTT. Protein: CASRTGAEKLFF.

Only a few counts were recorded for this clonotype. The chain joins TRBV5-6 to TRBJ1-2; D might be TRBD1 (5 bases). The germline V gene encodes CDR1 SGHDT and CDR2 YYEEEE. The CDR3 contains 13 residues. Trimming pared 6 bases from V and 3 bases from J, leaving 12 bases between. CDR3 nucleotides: TGTGCCAGCATTGGGGCCGGGGACTATGGCTACACCTTC. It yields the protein CASIGAGDYGYTF.

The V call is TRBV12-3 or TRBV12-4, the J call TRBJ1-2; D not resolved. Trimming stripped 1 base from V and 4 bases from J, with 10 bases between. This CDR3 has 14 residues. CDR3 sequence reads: CASSLGGRGYGYTF. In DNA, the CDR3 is TGTGCCAGCAGTTTAGGAGGCAGAGGCTATGGCTACACCTTC.

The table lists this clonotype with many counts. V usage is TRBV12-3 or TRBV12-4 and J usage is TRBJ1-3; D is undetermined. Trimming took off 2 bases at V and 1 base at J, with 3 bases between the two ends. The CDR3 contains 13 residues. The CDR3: CASSLNSGNTIYF. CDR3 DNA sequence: TGTGCCAGCAGTTTAAATTCTGGAAACACCATATATTTT.

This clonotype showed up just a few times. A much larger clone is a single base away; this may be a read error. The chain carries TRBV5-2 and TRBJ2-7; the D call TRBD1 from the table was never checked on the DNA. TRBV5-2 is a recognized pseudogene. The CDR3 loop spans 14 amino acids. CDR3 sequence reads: CARSPRDRLGEQYF. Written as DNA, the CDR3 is TGTGCCAGGAGCCCCAGGGACAGGCTGGGCGAGCAGTACTTC.

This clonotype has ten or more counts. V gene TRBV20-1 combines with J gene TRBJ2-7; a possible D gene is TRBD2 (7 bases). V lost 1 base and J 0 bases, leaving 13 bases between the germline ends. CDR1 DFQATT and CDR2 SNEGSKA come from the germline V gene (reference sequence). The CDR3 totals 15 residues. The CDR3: CSARGGGGSSYEQYF. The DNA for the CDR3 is TGCAGTGCTAGAGGGGGCGGGGGCAGCTCCTACGAGCAGTACTTC.

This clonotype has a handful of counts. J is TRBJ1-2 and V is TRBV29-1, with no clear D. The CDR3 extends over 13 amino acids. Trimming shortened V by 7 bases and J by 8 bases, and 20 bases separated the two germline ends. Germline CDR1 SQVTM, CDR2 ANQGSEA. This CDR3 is CSARPGGKSGYTF. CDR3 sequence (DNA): TGCAGCGCCCGACCTGGAGGGAAGAGCGGCTACACCTTC.

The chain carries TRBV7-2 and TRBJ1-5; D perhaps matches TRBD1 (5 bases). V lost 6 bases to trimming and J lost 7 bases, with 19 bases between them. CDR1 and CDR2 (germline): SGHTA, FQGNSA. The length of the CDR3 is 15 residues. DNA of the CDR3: TGTGCCAGCAGTCCCAGGGCGGCAGAACTACAGCCCCAGCATTTT. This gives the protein CASSPRAAELQPQHF.